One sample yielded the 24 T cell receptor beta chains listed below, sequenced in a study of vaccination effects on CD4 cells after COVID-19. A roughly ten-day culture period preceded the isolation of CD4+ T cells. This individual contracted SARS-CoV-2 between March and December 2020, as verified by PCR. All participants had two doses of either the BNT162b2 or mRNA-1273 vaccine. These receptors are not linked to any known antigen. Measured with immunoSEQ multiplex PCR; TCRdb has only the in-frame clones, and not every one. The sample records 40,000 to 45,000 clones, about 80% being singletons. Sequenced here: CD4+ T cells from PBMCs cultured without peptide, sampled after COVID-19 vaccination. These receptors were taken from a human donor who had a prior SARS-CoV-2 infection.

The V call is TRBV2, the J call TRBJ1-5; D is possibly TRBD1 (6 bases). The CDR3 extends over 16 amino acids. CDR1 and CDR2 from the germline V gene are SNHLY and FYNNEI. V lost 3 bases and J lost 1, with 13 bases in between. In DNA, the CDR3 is TGTGCCAGCAGTGATCAGGGGCCGAGGAGCAATCAGCCCCAGCATTTT. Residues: CASSDQGPRSNQPQHF.

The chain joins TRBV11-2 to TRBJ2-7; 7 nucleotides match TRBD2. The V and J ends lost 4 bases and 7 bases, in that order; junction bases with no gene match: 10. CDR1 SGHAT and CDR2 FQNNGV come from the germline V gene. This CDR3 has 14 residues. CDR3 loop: CASSYRDAGGEQYF. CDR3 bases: TGTGCCAGCAGCTACCGGGACGCCGGGGGGGAGCAGTACTTC.

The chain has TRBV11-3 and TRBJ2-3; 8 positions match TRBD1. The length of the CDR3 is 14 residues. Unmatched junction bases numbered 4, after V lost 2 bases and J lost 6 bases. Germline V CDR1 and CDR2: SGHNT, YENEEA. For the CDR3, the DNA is TGTGCCAGCAGCTTACAGGGGGCCTGGGATACGCAGTATTTT. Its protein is CASSLQGAWDTQYF.

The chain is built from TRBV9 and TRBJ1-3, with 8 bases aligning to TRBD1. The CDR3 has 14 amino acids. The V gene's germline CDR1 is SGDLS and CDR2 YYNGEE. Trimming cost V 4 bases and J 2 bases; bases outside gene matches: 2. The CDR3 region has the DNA TGTGCCAGCAGCAAACAGGGGGCTGGAAACACCATATATTTT. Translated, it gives CASSKQGAGNTIYF.

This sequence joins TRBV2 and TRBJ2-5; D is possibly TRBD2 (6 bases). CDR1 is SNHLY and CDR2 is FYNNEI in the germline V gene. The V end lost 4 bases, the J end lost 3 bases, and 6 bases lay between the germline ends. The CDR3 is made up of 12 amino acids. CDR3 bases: TGTGCCAGCAGTGTAGCGGAAGAGACCCAGTACTTC. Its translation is CASSVAEETQYF.

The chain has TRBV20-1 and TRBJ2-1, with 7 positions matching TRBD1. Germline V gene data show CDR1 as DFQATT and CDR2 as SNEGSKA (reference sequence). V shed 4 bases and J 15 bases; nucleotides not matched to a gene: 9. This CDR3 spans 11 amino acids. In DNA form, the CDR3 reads TGCAGTGCTAAGGACAGGCTAGCACTGTTCTTC. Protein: CSAKDRLALFF.

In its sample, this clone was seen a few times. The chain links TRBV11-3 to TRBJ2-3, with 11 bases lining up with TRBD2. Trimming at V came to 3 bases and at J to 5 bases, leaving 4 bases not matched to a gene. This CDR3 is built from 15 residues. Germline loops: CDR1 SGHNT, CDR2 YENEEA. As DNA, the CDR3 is TGTGCCAGCAGCTTGTGGACTAGCGGGCGAGATACGCAGTATTTT. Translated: CASSLWTSGRDTQYF.

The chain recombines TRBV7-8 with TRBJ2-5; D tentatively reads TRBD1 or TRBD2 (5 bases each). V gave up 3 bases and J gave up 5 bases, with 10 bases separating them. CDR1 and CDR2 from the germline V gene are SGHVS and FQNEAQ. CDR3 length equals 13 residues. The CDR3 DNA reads TGTGCCAGCAGCTTGGGGACGCGGGAGACCCAGTACTTC. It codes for CASSLGTRETQYF.

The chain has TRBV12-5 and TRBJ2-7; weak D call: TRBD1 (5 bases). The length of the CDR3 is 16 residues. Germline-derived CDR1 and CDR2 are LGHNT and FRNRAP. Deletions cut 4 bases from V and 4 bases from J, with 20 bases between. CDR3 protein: CASGSPLKGKGYEQYF. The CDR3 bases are TGTGCTAGTGGTTCTCCCCTGAAGGGGAAGGGTTACGAGCAGTACTTC. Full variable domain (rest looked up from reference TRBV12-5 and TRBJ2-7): DARVTQTPRHKVTEMGQEVTMRCQPILGHNTVFWYRQTMMQGLELLAYFRNRAPLDDSGMPKDRFSAEMPDATLATLKIQPSEPRDSAVYFCASGSPLKGKGYEQYFGPGTRLTVT.

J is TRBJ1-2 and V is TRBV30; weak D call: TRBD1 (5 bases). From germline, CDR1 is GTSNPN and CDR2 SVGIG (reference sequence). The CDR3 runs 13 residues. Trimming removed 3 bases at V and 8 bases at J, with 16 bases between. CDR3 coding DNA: TGTGCCTGGAGCATCCTTAGGGGACGGGGCTACACCTTC. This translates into CAWSILRGRGYTF.

Here the CDR3 reads CACLTRVINEQFF. CDR3 sequence (DNA): TGTGCCTGTCTGACTAGAGTGATCAATGAGCAGTTCTTC. This chain links TRBV30 with TRBJ2-1; possibly TRBD2 for D (6 bases). Trimming took 6 bases from V and 6 from J, leaving 15 bases between them. Germline CDR1 reads GTSNPN; CDR2 reads SVGIG (reference sequence). The CDR3 is 13 residues long.

Here the CDR3 DNA reads TGTGCCAGCAGCCGCTTTGATTTCGACAGGGGCCCCTACAATGAGCAGTTCTTC. It translates to CASSRFDFDRGPYNEQFF. The chain uses TRBV11-2 and TRBJ2-1; TRBD1 matches 8 bases. Losses at the gene ends were 5 bases for V and 2 bases for J; bases not matched to a gene: 14. The germline V gene has CDR1 SGHAT and CDR2 FQNNGV. The CDR3 length is 18 residues.

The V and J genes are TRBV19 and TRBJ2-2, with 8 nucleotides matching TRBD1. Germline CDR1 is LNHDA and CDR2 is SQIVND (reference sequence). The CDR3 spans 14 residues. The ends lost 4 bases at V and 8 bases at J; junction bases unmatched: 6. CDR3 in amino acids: CASSTRGLEGELFF. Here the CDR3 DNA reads TGTGCCAGTAGTACCAGGGGGCTGGAAGGGGAGCTGTTTTTT.

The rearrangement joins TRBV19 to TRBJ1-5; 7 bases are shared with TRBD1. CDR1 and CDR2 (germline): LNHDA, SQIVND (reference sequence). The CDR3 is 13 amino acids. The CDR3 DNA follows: TGTGCTTCTGCCGGGACAGTTAATCAGCCCCAGCATTTT. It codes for CASAGTVNQPQHF.

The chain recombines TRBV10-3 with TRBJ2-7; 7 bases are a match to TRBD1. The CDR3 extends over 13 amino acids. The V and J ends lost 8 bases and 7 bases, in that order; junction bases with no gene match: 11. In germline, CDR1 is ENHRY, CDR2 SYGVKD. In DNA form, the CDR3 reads TGTGCCATCGGGACAGTCGTTCTGGGGGAGCAGTACTTC. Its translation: CAIGTVVLGEQYF.

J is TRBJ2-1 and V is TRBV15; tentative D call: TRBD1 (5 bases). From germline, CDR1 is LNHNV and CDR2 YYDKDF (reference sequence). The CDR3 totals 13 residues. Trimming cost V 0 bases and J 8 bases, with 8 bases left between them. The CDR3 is CATSRDKGYEQFF. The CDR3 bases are TGTGCCACCAGCAGAGATAAGGGGTATGAGCAGTTCTTC.

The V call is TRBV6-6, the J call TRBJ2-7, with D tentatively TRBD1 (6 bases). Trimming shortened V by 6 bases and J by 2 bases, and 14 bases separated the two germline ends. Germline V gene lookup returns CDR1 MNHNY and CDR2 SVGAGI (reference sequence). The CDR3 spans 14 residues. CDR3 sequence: CASSKGGQPYEQYF. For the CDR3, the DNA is TGTGCCAGCAGCAAAGGAGGACAGCCCTACGAGCAGTACTTC.

CDR3 loop: CASSRRRGSISGANVLTF. Written as DNA, the CDR3 is TGCGCCAGCAGCCGGAGGCGGGGGTCCATCTCTGGGGCCAACGTCCTGACTTTC. This chain links TRBV5-1 with TRBJ2-6; 7 nucleotides match TRBD2. The CDR3 is 18 amino acids. Trimming at V came to 4 bases and at J to 0 bases, leaving 10 bases not matched to a gene. Germline CDR1 is SGHRS and CDR2 is YFSETQ.

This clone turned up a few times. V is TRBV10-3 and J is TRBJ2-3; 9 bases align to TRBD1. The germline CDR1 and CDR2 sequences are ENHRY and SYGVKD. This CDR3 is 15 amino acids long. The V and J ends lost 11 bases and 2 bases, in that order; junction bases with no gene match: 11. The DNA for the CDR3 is TGTGCCTCCGCCCGGGACAGGGTGTTCACAGATACGCAGTATTTT. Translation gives CASARDRVFTDTQYF.

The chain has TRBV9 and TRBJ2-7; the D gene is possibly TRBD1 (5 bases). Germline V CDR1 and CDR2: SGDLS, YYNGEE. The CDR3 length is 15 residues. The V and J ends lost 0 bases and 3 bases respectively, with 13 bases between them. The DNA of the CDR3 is TGTGCCAGCAGCGTAGATACAGGTGGCCTCTACGAGCAGTACTTC. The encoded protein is CASSVDTGGLYEQYF.

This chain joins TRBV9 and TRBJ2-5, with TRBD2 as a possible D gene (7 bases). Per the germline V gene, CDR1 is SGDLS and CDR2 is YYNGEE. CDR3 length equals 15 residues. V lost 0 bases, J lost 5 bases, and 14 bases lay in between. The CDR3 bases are TGTGCCAGCAGCGTAGACACGGGGGGCCGCGAGACCCAGTACTTC. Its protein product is CASSVDTGGRETQYF.

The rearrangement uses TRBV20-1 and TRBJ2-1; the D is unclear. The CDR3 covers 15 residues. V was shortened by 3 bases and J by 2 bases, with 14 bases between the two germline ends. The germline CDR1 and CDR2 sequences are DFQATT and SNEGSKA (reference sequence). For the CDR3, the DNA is TGCAGTGCTAGTTCCTGGGATTTTGCCTACAATGAGCAGTTCTTC. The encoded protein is CSASSWDFAYNEQFF.

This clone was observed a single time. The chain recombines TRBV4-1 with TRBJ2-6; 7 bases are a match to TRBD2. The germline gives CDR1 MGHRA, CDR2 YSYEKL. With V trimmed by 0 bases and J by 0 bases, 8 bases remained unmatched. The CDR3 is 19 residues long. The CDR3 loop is CASSQDRDWTSSGANVLTF. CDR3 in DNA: TGCGCCAGCAGCCAAGATAGGGACTGGACTAGCTCTGGGGCCAACGTCCTGACTTTC.

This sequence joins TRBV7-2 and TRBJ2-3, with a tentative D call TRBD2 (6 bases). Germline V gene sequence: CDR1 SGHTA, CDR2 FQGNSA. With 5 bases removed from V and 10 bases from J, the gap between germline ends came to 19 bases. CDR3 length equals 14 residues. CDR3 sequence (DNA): TGTGCCAGCAGCCCCGAGACTAGTTTGTTGTCGCAGTATTTT. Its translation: CASSPETSLLSQYF.